This TCR beta chain is from a study of blood T cells in healthy people across ages. Primed by a sample-barcoded 5' primer and a J-beta primer mix, a second PCR proceeded for about 6 to 12 cycles. Every individual sample yielded 3 million or more paired-end reads (each containing CDR3). TCRdb re-derived calls from the 5' RACE reads in MiXCR, one entry per CDR3 protein. Here the sample spans more than 1,400,000 distinct CDR3 sequences, 42% being singletons. The CDR3 has 18 residues. Germline CDR1 MNHNS, CDR2 SASEGT. The trim removed 6 bases at V and 6 bases at J, leaving 19 bases unmatched. Peripheral blood, roughly 11 milliliters per donor, was collected.

Specimen: blood. The receptor was isolated from a woman aged 18 to 35 in good health. V gene TRBV6-1 combines with J gene TRBJ2-7; 11 bases are shared with TRBD1. In DNA, the CDR3 is TGTGCCAGCAGGCCACGGGACAGGGGGACAAATGGGGTGTCCGAGCAGTACTTC. This gives the protein CASRPRDRGTNGVSEQYF.